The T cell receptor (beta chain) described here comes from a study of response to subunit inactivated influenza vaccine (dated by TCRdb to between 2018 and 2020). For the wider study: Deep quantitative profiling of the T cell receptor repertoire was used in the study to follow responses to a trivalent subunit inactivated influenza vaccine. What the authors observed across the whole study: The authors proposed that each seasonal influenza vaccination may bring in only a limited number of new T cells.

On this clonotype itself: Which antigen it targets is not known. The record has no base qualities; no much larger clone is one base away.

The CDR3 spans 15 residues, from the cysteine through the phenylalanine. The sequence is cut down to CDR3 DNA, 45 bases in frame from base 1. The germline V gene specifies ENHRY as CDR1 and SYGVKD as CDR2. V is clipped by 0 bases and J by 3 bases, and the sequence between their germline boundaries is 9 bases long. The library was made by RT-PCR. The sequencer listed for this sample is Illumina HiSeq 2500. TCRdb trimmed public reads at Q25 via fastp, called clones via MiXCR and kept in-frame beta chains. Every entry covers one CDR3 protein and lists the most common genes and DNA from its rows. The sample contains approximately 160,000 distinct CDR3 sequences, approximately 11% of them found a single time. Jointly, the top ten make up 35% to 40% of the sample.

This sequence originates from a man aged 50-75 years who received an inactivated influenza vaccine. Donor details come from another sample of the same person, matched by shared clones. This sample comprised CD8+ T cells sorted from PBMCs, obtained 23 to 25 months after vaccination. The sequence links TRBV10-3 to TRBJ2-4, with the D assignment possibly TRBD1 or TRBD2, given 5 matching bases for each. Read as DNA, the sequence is TGTGCCATCAGTGAGTCGAGGGGTGGCAAAAACATTCAGTACTTC. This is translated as CAISESRGGKNIQYF.